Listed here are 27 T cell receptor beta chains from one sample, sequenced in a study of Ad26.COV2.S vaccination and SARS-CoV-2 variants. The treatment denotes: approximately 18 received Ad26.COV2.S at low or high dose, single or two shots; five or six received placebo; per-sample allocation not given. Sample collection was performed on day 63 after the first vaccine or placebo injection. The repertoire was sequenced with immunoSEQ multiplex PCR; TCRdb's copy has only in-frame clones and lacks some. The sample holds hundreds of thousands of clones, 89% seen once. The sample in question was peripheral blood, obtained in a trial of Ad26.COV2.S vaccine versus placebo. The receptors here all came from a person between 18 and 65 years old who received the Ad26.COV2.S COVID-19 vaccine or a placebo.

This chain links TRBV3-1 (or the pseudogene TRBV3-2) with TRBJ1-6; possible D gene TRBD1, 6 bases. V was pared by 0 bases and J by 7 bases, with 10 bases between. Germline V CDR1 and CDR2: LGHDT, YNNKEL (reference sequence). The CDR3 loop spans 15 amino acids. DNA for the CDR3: TGTGCCAGCAGCCAAGAAGGTCAGGGGAATTCACCCCTCCACTTT. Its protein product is CASSQEGQGNSPLHF.

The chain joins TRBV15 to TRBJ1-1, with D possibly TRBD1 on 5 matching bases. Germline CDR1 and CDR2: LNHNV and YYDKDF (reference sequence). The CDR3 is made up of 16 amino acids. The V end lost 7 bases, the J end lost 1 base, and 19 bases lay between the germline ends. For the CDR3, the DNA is TGTGCCACCAACTCCTTTGGAGTCAGGGAGAACACTGAAGCTTTCTTT. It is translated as CATNSFGVRENTEAFF.

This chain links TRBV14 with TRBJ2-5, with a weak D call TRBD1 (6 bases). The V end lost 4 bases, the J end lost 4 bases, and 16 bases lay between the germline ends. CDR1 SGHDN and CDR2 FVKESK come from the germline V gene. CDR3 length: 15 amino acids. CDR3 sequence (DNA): TGTGCCAGCAGCCGGTCCAGGGGCGCGGTAGAGACCCAGTACTTC. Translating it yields CASSRSRGAVETQYF.

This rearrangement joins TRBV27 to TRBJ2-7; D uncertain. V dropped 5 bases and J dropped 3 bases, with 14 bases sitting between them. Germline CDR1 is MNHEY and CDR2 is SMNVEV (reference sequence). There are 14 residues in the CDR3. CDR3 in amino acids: CASSPNRRYYEQYV. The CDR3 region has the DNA TGTGCCAGCAGTCCAAACAGACGATACTACGAGCAGTACGTC.

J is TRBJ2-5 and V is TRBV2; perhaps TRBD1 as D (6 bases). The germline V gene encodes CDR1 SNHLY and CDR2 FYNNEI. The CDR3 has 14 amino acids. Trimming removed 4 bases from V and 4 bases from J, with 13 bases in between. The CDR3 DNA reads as TGTGCCAGCAGTGTGGGGCAGGGGAGAGAGACCCAGTACTTC. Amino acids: CASSVGQGRETQYF. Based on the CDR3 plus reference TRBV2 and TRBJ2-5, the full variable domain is EPEVTQTPSHQVTQMGQEVILRCVPISNHLYFYWYRQILGQKVEFLVSFYNNEISEKSEIFDDQFSVERPDGSNFTLKIRSTKLEDSAMYFCASSVGQGRETQYFGPGTRLLVL.

DNA for the CDR3: TGTGCCAGCAGCTTAGTGAGTAGCGGGGGGACTTACGAGCAGTACTTC. This encodes CASSLVSSGGTYEQYF. This chain connects TRBV7-2 to TRBJ2-7; 10 bases are a match to TRBD2. The CDR3 sequence is 16 residues long. Germline values: CDR1 SGHTA, CDR2 FQGNSA. V shed 1 base, J shed 4 bases, and the junction held 7 bases outside the gene matches.

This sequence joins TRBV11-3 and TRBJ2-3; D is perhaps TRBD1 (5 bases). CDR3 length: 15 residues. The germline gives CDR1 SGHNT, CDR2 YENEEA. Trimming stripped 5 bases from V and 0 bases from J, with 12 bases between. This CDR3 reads CASSQRGTSTDTQYF. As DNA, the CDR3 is TGTGCCAGCAGCCAAAGGGGTACTAGCACAGATACGCAGTATTTT.

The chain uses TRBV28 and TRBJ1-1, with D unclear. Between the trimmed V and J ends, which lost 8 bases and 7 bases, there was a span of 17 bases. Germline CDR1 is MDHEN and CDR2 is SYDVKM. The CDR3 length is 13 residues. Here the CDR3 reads CASRAADEIEAFF. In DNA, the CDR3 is TGTGCCAGCCGAGCCGCGGACGAAATTGAAGCTTTCTTT.

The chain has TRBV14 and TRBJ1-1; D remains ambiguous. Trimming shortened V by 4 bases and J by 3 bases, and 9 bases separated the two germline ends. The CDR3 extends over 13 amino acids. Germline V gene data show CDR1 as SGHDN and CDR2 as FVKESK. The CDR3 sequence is CASSLAIDTEAFF. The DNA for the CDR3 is TGTGCCAGCAGCCTTGCCATTGACACTGAAGCTTTCTTT.

The CDR3 protein is CASGLLASTDTQYF. CDR3 DNA sequence: TGTGCTAGTGGTTTGCTAGCGAGCACAGATACGCAGTATTTT. The chain joins TRBV12-5 to TRBJ2-3; the D gene is possibly TRBD2 (6 bases). V was pared by 2 bases and J by 0 bases, with 6 bases between. Germline-derived CDR1 and CDR2 are LGHNT and FRNRAP. CDR3 size: 14 residues.

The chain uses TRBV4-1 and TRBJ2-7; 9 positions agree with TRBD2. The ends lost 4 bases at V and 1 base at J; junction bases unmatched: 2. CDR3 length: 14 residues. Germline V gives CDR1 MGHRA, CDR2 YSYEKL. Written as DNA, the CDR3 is TGCGCCAGCAGCCTGCGGGAGGGGTCCTACGAGCAGTACGTC. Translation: CASSLREGSYEQYV.

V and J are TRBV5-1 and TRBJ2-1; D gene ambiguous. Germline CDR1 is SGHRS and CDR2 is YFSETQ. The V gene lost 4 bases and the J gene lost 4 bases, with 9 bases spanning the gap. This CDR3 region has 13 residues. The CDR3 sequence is CASSPDGYNEQFF. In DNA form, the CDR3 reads TGCGCCAGCAGCCCGGACGGGTACAATGAGCAGTTCTTC.

The CDR3 spells CASSQRASTDTQYF. The CDR3 DNA reads as TGCGCCAGCAGTCAAAGGGCTAGCACAGATACGCAGTATTTT. J is TRBJ2-3 and V is TRBV4-3, with D uncertain. V lost 6 bases, J lost 0 bases, and 10 bases lay in between. The CDR3 is 14 residues long. Looked up from germline, CDR1 is LGHNA and CDR2 is YSLEER.

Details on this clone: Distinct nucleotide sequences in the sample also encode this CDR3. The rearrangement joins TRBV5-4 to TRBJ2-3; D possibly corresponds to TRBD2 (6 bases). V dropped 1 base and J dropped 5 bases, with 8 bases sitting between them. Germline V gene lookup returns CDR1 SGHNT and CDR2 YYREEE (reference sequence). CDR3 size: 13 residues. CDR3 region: CASSLRAGDTQYF. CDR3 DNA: TGTGCCAGCAGCTTGCGAGCGGGAGATACGCAGTATTTT.

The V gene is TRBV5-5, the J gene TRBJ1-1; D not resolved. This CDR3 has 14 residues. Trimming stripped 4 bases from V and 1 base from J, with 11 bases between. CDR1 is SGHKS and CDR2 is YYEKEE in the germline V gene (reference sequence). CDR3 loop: CASSTRPENTEAFF. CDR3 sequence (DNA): TGTGCCAGCAGCACCCGACCGGAGAACACTGAAGCTTTCTTT. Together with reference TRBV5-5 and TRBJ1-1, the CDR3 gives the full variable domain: DAGVTQSPTHLIKTRGQQVTLRCSPISGHKSVSWYQQVLGQGPQFIFQYYEKEERGRGNFPDRFSARQFPNYSSELNVNALLLGDSALYLCASSTRPENTEAFFGQGTRLTVV.

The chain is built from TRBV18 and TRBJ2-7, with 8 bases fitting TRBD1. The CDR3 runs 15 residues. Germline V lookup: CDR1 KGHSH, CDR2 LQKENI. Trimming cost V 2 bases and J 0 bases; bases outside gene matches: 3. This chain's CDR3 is CASSPSTGGSYEQYF. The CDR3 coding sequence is TGTGCCAGCTCACCATCTACAGGGGGCTCCTACGAGCAGTACTTC.

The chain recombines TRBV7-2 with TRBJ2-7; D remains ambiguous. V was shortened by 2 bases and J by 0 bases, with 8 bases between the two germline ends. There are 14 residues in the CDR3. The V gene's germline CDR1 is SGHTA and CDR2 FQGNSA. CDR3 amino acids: CASSLPRSSYEQYF. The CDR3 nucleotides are TGTGCCAGCAGCTTACCGCGGAGCTCCTACGAGCAGTACTTC.

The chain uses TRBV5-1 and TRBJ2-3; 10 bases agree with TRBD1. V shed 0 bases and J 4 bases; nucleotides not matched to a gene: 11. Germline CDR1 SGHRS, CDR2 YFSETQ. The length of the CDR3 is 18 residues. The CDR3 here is CASSLAPVGQGKSDTQYF. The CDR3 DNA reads TGCGCCAGCAGCTTGGCCCCGGTGGGACAGGGGAAGTCAGATACGCAGTATTTT.

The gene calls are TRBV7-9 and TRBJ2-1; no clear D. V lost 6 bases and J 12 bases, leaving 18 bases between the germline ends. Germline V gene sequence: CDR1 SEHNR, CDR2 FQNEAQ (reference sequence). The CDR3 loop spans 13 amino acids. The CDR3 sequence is CASRDARADGQFF. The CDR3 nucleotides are TGTGCCAGCAGGGACGCGAGAGCCGACGGGCAGTTCTTC.

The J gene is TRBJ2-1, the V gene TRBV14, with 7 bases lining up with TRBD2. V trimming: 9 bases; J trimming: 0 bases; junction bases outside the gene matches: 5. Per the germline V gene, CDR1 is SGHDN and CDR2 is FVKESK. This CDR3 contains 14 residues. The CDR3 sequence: CASWGGLSYNEQFF. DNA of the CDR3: TGTGCCAGTTGGGGGGGACTCTCCTACAATGAGCAGTTCTTC.

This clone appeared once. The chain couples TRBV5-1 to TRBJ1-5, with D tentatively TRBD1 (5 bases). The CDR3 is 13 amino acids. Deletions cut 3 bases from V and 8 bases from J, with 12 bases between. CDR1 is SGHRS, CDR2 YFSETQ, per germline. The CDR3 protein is CASSSEGLEPQHF. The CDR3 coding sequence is TGCGCCAGCAGCTCGGAGGGGCTGGAGCCCCAGCATTTT.

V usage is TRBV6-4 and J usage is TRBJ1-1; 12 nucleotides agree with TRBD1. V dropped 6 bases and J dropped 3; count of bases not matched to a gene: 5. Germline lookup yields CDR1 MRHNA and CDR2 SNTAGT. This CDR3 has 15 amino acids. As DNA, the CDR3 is TGTGCCAGCAGGGGACAGGGGGCGTTGGACACTGAAGCTTTCTTT. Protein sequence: CASRGQGALDTEAFF.

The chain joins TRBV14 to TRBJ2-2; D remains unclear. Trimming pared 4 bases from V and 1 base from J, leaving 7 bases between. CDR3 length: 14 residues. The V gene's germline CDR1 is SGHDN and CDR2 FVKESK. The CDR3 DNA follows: TGTGCCAGCAGCCGCGATTGGAACACCGGGGAGCTGTTTTTT. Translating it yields CASSRDWNTGELFF. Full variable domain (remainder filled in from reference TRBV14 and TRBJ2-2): EAGVTQFPSHSVIEKGQTVTLRCDPISGHDNLYWYRRVMGKEIKFLLHFVKESKQDESGMPNNRFLAERTGGTYSTLKVQPAELEDSGVYFCASSRDWNTGELFFGEGSRLTVL.

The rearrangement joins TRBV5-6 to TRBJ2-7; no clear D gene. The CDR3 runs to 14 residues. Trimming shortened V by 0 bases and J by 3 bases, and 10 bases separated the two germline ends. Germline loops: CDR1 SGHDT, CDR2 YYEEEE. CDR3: CASSLGGGSYEQYV. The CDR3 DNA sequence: TGTGCCAGCAGCTTGGGCGGCGGCAGCTACGAGCAGTACGTC.

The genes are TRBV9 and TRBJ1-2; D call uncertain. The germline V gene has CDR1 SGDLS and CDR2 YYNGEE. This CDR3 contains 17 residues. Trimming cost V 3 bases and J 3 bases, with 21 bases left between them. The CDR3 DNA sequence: TGTGCCAGCAGCGCCAGCCGGGCCACTAGAAGAGACTATGGCTACACCTTC. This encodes CASSASRATRRDYGYTF.

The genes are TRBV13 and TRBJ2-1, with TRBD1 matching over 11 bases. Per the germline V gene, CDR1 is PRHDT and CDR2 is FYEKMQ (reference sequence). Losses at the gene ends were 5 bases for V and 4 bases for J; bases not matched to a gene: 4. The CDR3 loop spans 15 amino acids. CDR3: CASSARDRGYNEQFF. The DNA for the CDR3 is TGTGCCAGCAGCGCCCGGGACAGGGGGTACAATGAGCAGTTCTTC.

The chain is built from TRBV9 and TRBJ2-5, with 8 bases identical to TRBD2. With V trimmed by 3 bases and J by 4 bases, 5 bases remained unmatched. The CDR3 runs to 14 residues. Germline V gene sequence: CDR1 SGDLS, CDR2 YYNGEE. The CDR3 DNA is TGTGCCAGCAGCGACGGGCGGGGGGCAGAGACCCAGTACTTC. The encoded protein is CASSDGRGAETQYF. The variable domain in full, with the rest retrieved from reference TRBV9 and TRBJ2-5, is DSGVTQTPKHLITATGQRVTLRCSPRSGDLSVYWYQQSLDQGLQFLIQYYNGEERAKGNILERFSAQQFPDLHSELNLSSLELGDSALYFCASSDGRGAETQYFGPGTRLLVL.